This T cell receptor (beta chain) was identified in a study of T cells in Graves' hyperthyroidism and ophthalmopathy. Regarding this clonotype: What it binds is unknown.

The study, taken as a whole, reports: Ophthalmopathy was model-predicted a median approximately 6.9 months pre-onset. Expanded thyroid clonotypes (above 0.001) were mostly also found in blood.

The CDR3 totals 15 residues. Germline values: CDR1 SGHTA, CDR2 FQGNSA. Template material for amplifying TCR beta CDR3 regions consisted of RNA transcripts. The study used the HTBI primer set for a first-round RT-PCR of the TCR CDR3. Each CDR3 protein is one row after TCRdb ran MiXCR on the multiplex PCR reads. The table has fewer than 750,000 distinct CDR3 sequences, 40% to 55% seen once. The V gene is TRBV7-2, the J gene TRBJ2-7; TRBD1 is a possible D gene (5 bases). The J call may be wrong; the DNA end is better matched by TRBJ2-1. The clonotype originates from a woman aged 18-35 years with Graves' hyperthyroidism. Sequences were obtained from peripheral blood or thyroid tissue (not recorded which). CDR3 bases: TGTGCCAGCAGCCTTATTCAGGGATCCTACAATGAGCAGTTCTTC. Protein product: CASSLIQGSYNEQFF.